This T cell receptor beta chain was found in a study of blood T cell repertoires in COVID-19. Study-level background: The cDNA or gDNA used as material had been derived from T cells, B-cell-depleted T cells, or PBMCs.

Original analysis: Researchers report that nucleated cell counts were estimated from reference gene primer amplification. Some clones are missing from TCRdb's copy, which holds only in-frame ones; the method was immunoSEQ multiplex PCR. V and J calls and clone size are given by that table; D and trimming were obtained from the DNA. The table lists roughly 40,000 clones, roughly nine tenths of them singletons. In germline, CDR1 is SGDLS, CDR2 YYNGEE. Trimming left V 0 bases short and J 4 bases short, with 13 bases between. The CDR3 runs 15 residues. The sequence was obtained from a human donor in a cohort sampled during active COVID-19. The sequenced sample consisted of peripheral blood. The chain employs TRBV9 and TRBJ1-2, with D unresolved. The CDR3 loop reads CASSVGQVHFYGYTF. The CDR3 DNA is TGTGCCAGCAGCGTAGGGCAGGTCCACTTCTATGGCTACACCTTC.